The sequence of this T cell receptor (beta chain) was determined in a study of type 1 and type 2 diabetes patients. The overall study: Participants included type 1 and type 2 diabetes patients plus nondiabetic controls.

PCR was run on genomic DNA. The TCR beta CDR3 region was amplified using 30 forward and 13 reverse primers. One entry per CDR3 protein, called by TCRdb with MiXCR from the multiplex PCR reads. The data show a few hundred thousand distinct CDR3 sequences, 40% to 50% seen once. This CDR3 comprises 13 residues. Per germline, CDR1 SEHNR and CDR2 FQNEAQ (reference sequence). Trimming pared 5 bases from V and 2 bases from J, leaving 9 bases between. Approximately 10 milliliters of peripheral blood were collected from each participant. The sequence was collected from a man aged 18 to 29 with type 2 diabetes. Input material: peripheral blood mononuclear cells (PBMCs). The chain is built from TRBV7-9 and TRBJ1-2; the D gene is possibly TRBD1 (5 bases). CDR3 nucleotides: TGTGCCAGCAGCGATGGGGGGAACTATGGCTACACCTTC. Encoded protein: CASSDGGNYGYTF.